This T cell receptor (beta chain) was observed in a study of blood T cell repertoires in COVID-19. Original handling: Amplification with reference gene primers provided the estimates of nucleated cell counts. TCRdb's copy holds only in-frame clones and misses some; the assay was immunoSEQ multiplex PCR. V and J calls and clone size follow that table, whereas D and trimming were derived from the DNA. The sample lists approximately 470,000 clones; roughly 85% were seen once. V dropped 6 bases and J dropped 3 bases, with 15 bases sitting between them. Germline V gene sequence: CDR1 MDHEN, CDR2 SYDVKM. The CDR3 consists of 15 residues.

What was sequenced was peripheral blood. The gene calls are TRBV28 and TRBJ1-5; D may be TRBD1 (5 bases). This TCR came from a human donor in a cohort sampled during active COVID-19. The CDR3 here is CASSVPTVNNQPQHF. In DNA, the CDR3 is TGTGCCAGCAGCGTACCGACAGTTAACAATCAGCCCCAGCATTTT.